This T cell receptor (beta chain) was captured in a study of cytomegalovirus exposure and HLA in healthy donors. Findings and limits, study-wide: CMV antigen specificity was confirmed in vitro for a few CMV-associated chains. The study put 150 or so TCR beta chains on its list as cytomegalovirus-associated.

From the roughly 110-subject validation cohort, which was separate from the approximately 700-subject first cohort, the donors were drawn. Clones were sequenced by immunoSEQ multiplex PCR, and TCRdb holds only the in-frame ones, with some missing. The table has more than 150,000 clones, approximately 84% seen once. Note on this clone: Its antigen is currently unknown.

V shed 0 bases and J shed 1 base, with 7 bases lying between them. The V gene's germline CDR1 is LGHNA and CDR2 YNFKEQ. The CDR3 has 15 residues. The material sequenced was PBMCs. This receptor was identified in a man aged 18-30 years in good health and CMV-seropositive. The gene calls are TRBV4-2 and TRBJ1-5; D unclear. The CDR3 loop is CASSQDRQSNQPQHF. DNA for the CDR3: TGTGCCAGCAGCCAAGATAGACAAAGCAATCAGCCCCAGCATTTT.